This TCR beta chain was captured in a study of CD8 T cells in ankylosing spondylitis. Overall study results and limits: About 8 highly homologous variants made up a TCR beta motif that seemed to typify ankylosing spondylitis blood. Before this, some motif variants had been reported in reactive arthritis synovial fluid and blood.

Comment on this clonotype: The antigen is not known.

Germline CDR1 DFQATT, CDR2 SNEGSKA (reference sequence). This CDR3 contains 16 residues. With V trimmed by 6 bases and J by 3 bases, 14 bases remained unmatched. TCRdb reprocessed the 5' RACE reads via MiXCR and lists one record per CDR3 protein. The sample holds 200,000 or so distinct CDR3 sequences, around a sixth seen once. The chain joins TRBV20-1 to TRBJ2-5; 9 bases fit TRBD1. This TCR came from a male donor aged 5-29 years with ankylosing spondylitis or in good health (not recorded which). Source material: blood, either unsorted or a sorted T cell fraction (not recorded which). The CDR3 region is CSARKESGQGKETQYF. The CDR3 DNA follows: TGCAGTGCGAGGAAGGAGTCGGGACAGGGCAAAGAGACCCAGTACTTC.